One and the same sample provided the 8 T cell receptor beta chains below, sequenced in a study of shared clonotypes between healthy human individuals. Assay: immunoSEQ multiplex PCR; the TCRdb copy retains only in-frame clones and omits some. The sample holds roughly 1.4 million clones; approximately 98.5% are singletons and the top ten take roughly 0.36%. The sequenced sample consisted of naive CD4+ T cells sorted from blood. Indicated subset: CD45RA+ positively selected. Every receptor here comes from a man younger than 40 in good health.

This clone occurred once. For the CDR3, the DNA is TGTGCCAGCAGTCCCCTCCGTCTTCCGGTTAGGCTTCGTACCTACGAGCAGTACTTC. This codes for CASSPLRLPVRLRTYEQYF. V is TRBV28 and J is TRBJ2-7; unclear D gene. V was shortened by 5 bases and J by 2 bases, with 28 bases between the two germline ends. CDR1 and CDR2 (germline): MDHEN, SYDVKM. The CDR3 covers 19 residues.

About this clone itself: The sample has other DNA sequences that encode this CDR3 too. The rearrangement uses TRBV9 and TRBJ1-1; D gene ambiguous. Trimming took 0 bases from V and 0 from J, leaving 3 bases between them. The germline gives CDR1 SGDLS, CDR2 YYNGEE. This CDR3 spans 13 amino acids. CDR3 loop: CASSVEVNTEAFF. As DNA, the CDR3 is TGTGCCAGCAGCGTAGAAGTGAACACTGAAGCTTTCTTT.

The J gene is TRBJ1-3, the V gene TRBV6-6; 7 nucleotides align to TRBD1. Germline lookup yields CDR1 MNHNY and CDR2 SVGAGI (reference sequence). The V gene end was trimmed by 5 bases and the J gene end by 0 bases; junction bases not matched to a gene: 4. The CDR3 runs 15 residues. CDR3 sequence: CASSRDSSSGNTIYF. The CDR3 coding sequence is TGTGCCAGCAGTAGGGACAGTAGCTCTGGAAACACCATATATTTT.

The rearrangement uses TRBV10-2 and TRBJ2-1, with D possibly being TRBD2 (6 bases). CDR3 length equals 14 residues. Trimming left V 8 bases short and J 4 bases short, with 15 bases between. The germline V gene encodes CDR1 WSHSY and CDR2 SAAADI. In nucleotides, the CDR3 is TGCGCCAGCGCCCGTCTAGCGACATACAATGAGCAGTTCTTC. The encoded protein is CASARLATYNEQFF.

The chain's CDR3 is CASSLEGRSSVEQYF. In nucleotides, the CDR3 is TGCGCCAGCAGCTTAGAAGGACGGAGTTCCGTCGAGCAGTACTTC. The chain couples TRBV5-1 to TRBJ2-7; D call uncertain. Trimming removed 2 bases at V and 6 bases at J, with 18 bases between. This CDR3 has 15 amino acids. Germline V lookup: CDR1 SGHRS, CDR2 YFSETQ.

The chain combines TRBV7-2 with TRBJ1-2, with D tentatively TRBD1 (6 bases). Trimming cost V 1 base and J 4 bases, with 7 bases left between them. From germline, CDR1 is SGHTA and CDR2 FQGNSA. The CDR3 consists of 13 residues. The CDR3 DNA reads TGTGCCAGCAGCTTAGTGGACAGCTATGGCTACACCTTC. It yields the protein CASSLVDSYGYTF.

This clone was recorded only once. The identical CDR3 is also encoded by other nucleotide sequences in the sample. The J gene is TRBJ2-3, the V gene TRBV5-1; 9 bases align to TRBD2. Germline CDR1 and CDR2: SGHRS and YFSETQ. This CDR3 comprises 16 residues. V shed 0 bases, J shed 3 bases, and the junction held 5 bases outside the gene matches. CDR3 in DNA: TGCGCCAGCAGCTTGGGGCTTGCGGGAGGGACAGATACGCAGTATTTT. Translating it yields CASSLGLAGGTDTQYF.

The rearrangement uses TRBV7-9 and TRBJ1-5, with TRBD1 identical over 8 bases. The CDR3 sequence is 14 residues long. Trimming removed 5 bases from V and 3 bases from J; junction bases left unmatched: 3. Germline assignment: CDR1 SEHNR and CDR2 FQNEAQ (reference sequence). The chain's CDR3 is CASSPDRVNQPQHF. DNA of the CDR3: TGTGCCAGCAGCCCGGACAGGGTCAATCAGCCCCAGCATTTT.